A single sample is the source of the 21 T cell receptor beta chains below, sequenced in a study of T-cell memory formation after mild COVID-19. TCRdb ran MiXCR on the 5' RACE reads and lists one entry per CDR3 protein. This table has 250,000 to 300,000 distinct CDR3 sequences, under 20% appearing once. The specimen sequenced was PBMCs or a T cell subset sorted from them (not recorded which). The source of these receptors is a man aged 18 to 29 who had mild COVID-19 (a few samples of this study predate the infection). Cell type and time point are not known.

This clonotype was counted only a few times. The V gene is TRBV12-3 or TRBV12-4, the J gene TRBJ1-5; D not certain. Trimming pared 3 bases from V and 4 bases from J, leaving 10 bases between. The CDR3 covers 14 residues. The CDR3 bases are TGTGCCAGCAGTTTCGGTCGCGCAAATCAGCCCCAGCATTTT. As protein: CASSFGRANQPQHF.

The chain is built from TRBV7-2 and TRBJ2-4; the D gene is possibly TRBD2 (5 bases). Trimming removed 3 bases from V and 8 bases from J, with 14 bases in between. Germline lookup yields CDR1 SGHTA and CDR2 FQGNSA. The CDR3 has 14 residues. CDR3 nucleotide sequence: TGTGCCAGCAGCTTCTACGAGGGTCCCGACATTCAGTACTTC. Translating gives CASSFYEGPDIQYF.

The chain uses TRBV18 and TRBJ1-4; D gene ambiguous. V was pared by 5 bases and J by 8 bases, with 27 bases between. Germline values: CDR1 KGHSH, CDR2 LQKENI. The CDR3 extends over 18 amino acids. CDR3 sequence reads: CASSSNPPVGASPEKLFF. Written as DNA, the CDR3 is TGTGCCAGCTCATCTAACCCTCCTGTGGGAGCCAGCCCCGAAAAACTGTTTTTT. Variable domain in full (rest from reference TRBV18 and TRBJ1-4): NAGVMQNPRHLVRRRGQEARLRCSPMKGHSHVYWYRQLPEEGLKFMVYLQKENIIDESGMPKERFSAEFPKEGPSILRIQQVVRGDSAAYFCASSSNPPVGASPEKLFFGSGTQLSVL.

The chain has TRBV7-8 and TRBJ1-1; D gene ambiguous. V was shortened by 3 bases and J by 7 bases, with 12 bases between the two germline ends. The germline CDR1 and CDR2 sequences are SGHVS and FQNEAQ. The CDR3 is 13 residues long. CDR3 coding DNA: TGTGCCAGCAGCTTTTCGGGGTACGGTGAAGCTTTCTTT. Residues: CASSFSGYGEAFF.

This clonotype was found a few times. CDR3 sequence reads: CASSQGPGTGAEQYF. The CDR3 region has the DNA TGTGCCAGCAGCCAAGGCCCCGGGACAGGGGCCGAGCAGTACTTC. The chain combines TRBV3-1 with TRBJ2-7, with TRBD1 identical over 10 bases. Trimming took 1 base from V and 6 from J; bases not matched to a gene: 6. Germline CDR1 is LGHDT and CDR2 is YNNKEL (reference sequence). The CDR3 is 15 amino acids.

There are many counts of this clonotype. A read error may account for a junction end that differs from germline. The V and J genes are TRBV7-2 and TRBJ2-3, with TRBD1 matching 7 bases. The CDR3 runs 14 residues. CDR1 and CDR2 (germline): SGHTA, FQGNSA. The CDR3 spells CASNLQGFTDTQYF. CDR3 in DNA: TGTGCCAGCAACTTACAGGGGTTCACAGATACGCAGTATTTT.

This clonotype was counted a few times. The chain joins TRBV10-3 to TRBJ1-2; D unresolved. The germline gives CDR1 ENHRY, CDR2 SYGVKD. V lost 10 bases to trimming and J lost 0 bases, with 6 bases between them. This CDR3 comprises 11 residues. The CDR3 DNA reads as TGTGCCACCGAAGCTAACTATGGCTACACCTTC. Its protein product is CATEANYGYTF.

CDR3: CATSRDKRSSTDTQYF. The CDR3 DNA reads as TGTGCCACCAGCAGAGATAAACGGTCTAGCACAGATACGCAGTATTTT. V is TRBV15 and J is TRBJ2-3; D is unclear. CDR3 length: 16 amino acids. The germline CDR1 and CDR2 sequences are LNHNV and YYDKDF (reference sequence). V was clipped by 0 bases and J by 0 bases, with 10 bases between them.

This chain links TRBV5-4 with TRBJ1-1; tentative D call: TRBD1 (5 bases). V lost 5 bases to trimming and J lost 4 bases, with 18 bases between them. The CDR3 totals 15 residues. Germline loops: CDR1 SGHNT, CDR2 YYREEE (reference sequence). In nucleotides, the CDR3 is TGTGCCAGCAGGCCGACCCCAACAGGATTCACTGAAGCTTTCTTT. Its translation: CASRPTPTGFTEAFF.

This clonotype was seen repeatedly, ten times or more. This chain links TRBV6-5 with TRBJ1-1, with 8 bases that match TRBD1. CDR1 is MNHEY, CDR2 SVGAGI, per germline. The CDR3 is 16 residues long. V shed 0 bases and J 5 bases; nucleotides not matched to a gene: 8. CDR3 nucleotides: TGTGCCAGCAGTTACTCGGCAGGGGGCCAGGGAACTGAAGCTTTCTTT. It codes for CASSYSAGGQGTEAFF.

This clonotype was found many times. The chain links TRBV18 to TRBJ1-1; 10 bases match TRBD1. V lost 3 bases, J lost 8 bases, and 3 bases stayed unmatched. Per germline, CDR1 KGHSH and CDR2 LQKENI. This CDR3 has 13 amino acids. The CDR3 loop reads CASSPRDRGEAFF. DNA for the CDR3: TGTGCCAGCTCACCCCGGGACAGGGGAGAAGCTTTCTTT.

This clonotype showed up just a few times. V and J are TRBV11-2 and TRBJ2-5; D is perhaps TRBD2 (6 bases). The CDR3 contains 15 residues. The germline V gene has CDR1 SGHAT and CDR2 FQNNGV. Deletions cut 1 base from V and 1 base from J, with 10 bases between. This CDR3 is CASSLGRTTQETQYF. CDR3 in DNA: TGTGCCAGCAGCTTAGGCAGGACTACCCAAGAGACCCAGTACTTC.

This clonotype was counted a few times. The chain combines TRBV12-3 or TRBV12-4 with TRBJ1-2; D is perhaps TRBD1 (5 bases). The CDR3 totals 14 residues. Trimming took 5 bases from V and 8 from J, leaving 18 bases between them. As DNA, the CDR3 is TGTGCCAGCAGTGCTCAGATAGGGGATAGAGGCTACACCTTC. This encodes CASSAQIGDRGYTF.

This clonotype was counted between two and nine times. The CDR3 region has the DNA TGTGCCATCAGTGAGGCTAGGTTGGCAGATACGCAGTATTTT. Encoded protein: CAISEARLADTQYF. The chain joins TRBV10-3 to TRBJ2-3; unclear D gene. The V and J ends lost 2 bases and 4 bases respectively, with 10 bases between them. The CDR3 extends over 14 amino acids. Germline V CDR1 and CDR2: ENHRY, SYGVKD.

This clonotype was detected a few times. The chain is built from TRBV12-3 or TRBV12-4 and TRBJ2-3; D is ambiguous. Trimming stripped 8 bases from V and 3 bases from J, with 18 bases between. This CDR3 has 15 residues. CDR3 region: CASGRVFGPTDTQYF. CDR3 DNA sequence: TGTGCCAGCGGACGGGTCTTTGGGCCTACAGATACGCAGTATTTT.

The sample holds a few counts of this clonotype. This chain connects TRBV7-2 to TRBJ2-1; D assignment may be TRBD1 or TRBD2 (5 bases each). Trimming took 5 bases from V and 6 from J, leaving 14 bases between them. The CDR3 has 14 residues. Germline CDR1 and CDR2: SGHTA and FQGNSA. The CDR3 DNA reads TGTGCCAGCAGCCGACACCCCGGGACCAATGAGCAGTTCTTC. It yields the protein CASSRHPGTNEQFF.

The chain carries TRBV7-2 and TRBJ1-1; the D is unclear. Per the germline V gene, CDR1 is SGHTA and CDR2 is FQGNSA. The CDR3 is 11 amino acids. V lost 1 base to trimming and J lost 8 bases, with 5 bases between them. The CDR3 DNA is TGTGCCAGCAGCTTAGTCAGAGAAGCTTTCTTT. Its translation is CASSLVREAFF.

At least ten counts were recorded for this clonotype. This chain links TRBV12-3 or TRBV12-4 with TRBJ1-5; D ambiguous. V lost 3 bases, J lost 4 bases, and 7 bases lay in between. There are 13 residues in the CDR3. The CDR3: CASSLMGNQPQHF. As DNA, the CDR3 is TGTGCCAGCAGTTTGATGGGGAATCAGCCCCAGCATTTT.

The chain couples TRBV11-2 to TRBJ2-1; either TRBD1 or TRBD2 may fit D (5 bases each). Germline CDR1 SGHAT, CDR2 FQNNGV. CDR3 size: 17 residues. V gave up 8 bases and J gave up 5 bases, with 25 bases separating them. As DNA, the CDR3 is TGTGCCAGCGGACATGGATCCTCATTTCTGGGGGACAATGAGCAGTTCTTC. Its translation is CASGHGSSFLGDNEQFF. Combining the CDR3 with reference TRBV11-2 and TRBJ2-1 gives the whole variable domain EAGVAQSPRYKIIEKRQSVAFWCNPISGHATLYWYQQILGQGPKLLIQFQNNGVVDDSQLPKDRFSAERLKGVDSTLKIQPAKLEDSAVYLCASGHGSSFLGDNEQFFGPGTRLTVL.

This clonotype has a count of ten or more. This chain links TRBV11-2 with TRBJ1-3; D gene uncertain. CDR3 size: 17 residues. The germline V gene has CDR1 SGHAT and CDR2 FQNNGV. Trimming stripped 3 bases from V and 3 bases from J, with 18 bases between. CDR3 loop: CASSLDPKGPYGNTIYF. The CDR3 DNA reads as TGTGCCAGCAGCTTGGACCCGAAAGGGCCGTATGGAAACACCATATATTTT.

This chain links TRBV12-3 or TRBV12-4 with TRBJ1-5; 8 bases are shared with TRBD1. The CDR3 runs to 15 residues. V gave up 5 bases and J gave up 5 bases; unmatched junction bases: 8. This chain's CDR3 is CASSPGTGTYQPQHF. The CDR3 nucleotides are TGTGCCAGCAGTCCCGGGACAGGAACGTATCAGCCCCAGCATTTT.